The present entry profiles one T cell receptor (beta chain) with its context. How the authors handled the data: Amplification of reference gene primers provided the estimated nucleated cell counts. Some clones are missing from TCRdb's copy, which holds only in-frame ones; the method was immunoSEQ multiplex PCR. V and J calls and clone size follow that table, whereas D and trimming were derived from the DNA. The data hold tens of thousands of clones, with more than 75% observed a single time. This entry belongs to a study of blood T cell repertoires in COVID-19. Study-level background: Acute-phase and convalescent COVID-19 samples originated in the United States, Italy and Spain. Sample material is recorded as cDNA or gDNA derived from T cells, B-cell-depleted T cells, or PBMCs.

This CDR3 is built from 15 residues. Between the trimmed V and J ends, which lost 3 bases and 6 bases, there was a span of 18 bases. Germline CDR1 and CDR2: GTSNPN and SVGIG (reference sequence). V gene TRBV30 combines with J gene TRBJ1-5; D possibly corresponds to TRBD1 (6 bases). This receptor was obtained from a human donor in a cohort sampled during active COVID-19. Sequencing was carried out using peripheral blood. CDR3 DNA sequence: TGTGCCTGGAGCGGCAGGGGATTAAGTAGTCAGCCCCAGCATTTT. It yields the protein CAWSGRGLSSQPQHF. The full variable domain, in which reference TRBV30 and TRBJ1-5 provide the parts outside the CDR3, is SQTIHQWPATLVQPVGSPLSLECTVEGTSNPNLYWYRQAAGRGLQLLFYSVGIGQISSEVPQNLSASRPQDRQFILSSKKLLLSDSGFYLCAWSGRGLSSQPQHFGDGTRLSIL.